This entry describes one T cell receptor (beta chain). Its matching antigen is unknown. A junction boundary mismatches the germline segment, possibly from a read error. The data originate from a study of cytomegalovirus exposure and HLA in healthy donors. The primer mix had 60 Vbeta and 13 Jbeta primers. Repertoires were generated with immunoSEQ multiplex PCR, while TCRdb's copy carries only in-frame clones and drops some. The sample records some 120,000 clones, approximately 79% being singletons. The CDR3 has 18 residues. Germline CDR1 SGHAT, CDR2 FQNNGV. Overall study findings and caveats: TCR beta sequences reportedly predicted most subjects' HLA-A and HLA-B alleles accurately. The majority of TCR sequences were rare, yet some public TCRs appeared in many donors. Researchers reported from a later analysis that most CMV-associated TCR beta chains appeared HLA-restricted.

The gene calls are TRBV11-2 and TRBJ2-3; 15 nucleotides agree with TRBD2. Sequenced input: PBMCs. The sequence was collected from a man aged 30-40 years in good health and CMV-seronegative. CDR3 bases: TGTGCCAGCAGCCTAGAAGGGACTAGCGGGGGGTACACAGATACGCAGTATTTT. Its protein product is CASSLEGTSGGYTDTQYF.